The T cell receptor beta chain described here comes from a study of T cells in Graves' hyperthyroidism and ophthalmopathy. Amplification targeted TCR beta CDR3 regions from RNA transcripts. RT-PCR in the first round (using the HTBI primer set) targeted the TCR CDR3. TCRdb recomputed calls from the multiplex PCR reads with MiXCR, one row per CDR3 protein. The sample yields 690,000 or so distinct CDR3 sequences, about 19% seen once. Germline CDR1 is SEHNR and CDR2 is FQNEAQ (reference sequence). The CDR3 has 13 residues. Trimming shortened V by 4 bases and J by 5 bases, and 11 bases separated the two germline ends. There are many counts of this clonotype.

The sequenced material came from blood. The chain is built from TRBV7-9 and TRBJ1-1, with a possible D match to TRBD1 (5 bases). This receptor was obtained from a woman between 45 and 65 years old with Graves' hyperthyroidism that later progressed to Graves' ophthalmopathy. The CDR3, as DNA: TGTGCCAGCAGCTCTTCAGGGTGGACTGAAGCTTTCTTT. Translation: CASSSSGWTEAFF.